This TCR beta chain was observed in a study of T cell responses to AZD1222 COVID-19 vaccine (dated by TCRdb to the early 2020s). About the study as a whole: TCR sequencing was performed for 230 to 250 trial participants, of whom around 210 were given two doses of AZD1222 and some 25 were given two doses of MenACWY control vaccine. Trial participants were enrolled by age into 18-55, 56-69 and 70-plus year subgroups, with roughly 160, 29 and 62 TCR-sequenced participants respectively.

The full study reports these points: Because no day 14 peak-response samples were available, repertoires were characterized only after the peak T cell response. The 56-69-year group was small, and its depth increase did not reach significance, likely because of low power. Vaccine-associated CD4 TCRs spanned the whole spike protein, with dominant responses in regions 160-218 and 743-854. Reportedly, close to half of the unique spike-specific TCRs recognized epitopes lying outside the regions that are mutated in the B.1.351 and B.1.1.7 variants. After two AZD1222 doses, both the breadth and the depth of spike-specific TCRs were significantly higher than at day 0 and than in MenACWY recipients. Participants were mostly white British, with more females than males. The authors suggested clonal diversity may have been underestimated. Conclusions about previously exposed vaccinees are limited, since just five or six AZD1222 recipients were seropositive for SARS-CoV-2 at baseline.

V and J are trimmed by 7 bases and 0 bases, and the gene matches miss 13 bases of the junction. The CDR1 and CDR2 encoded by the germline V gene (reference sequence) are MNHEY and SMNVEV. Its CDR3 holds 17 amino acids, cysteine through phenylalanine. CDR3 DNA only is kept here, 51 bases in frame from base 1. Concerning this clone itself: The antigen this receptor binds is unknown. No much larger clonotype is one base removed from it; base qualities were not supplied.

The CDR3 regions of human TCRbeta chains were subjected to immunosequencing. As for how the authors treated the data: TCRs in the repertoires were matched against a reference library of SARS-CoV-2-specific TCRs that had been generated with the MIRA antigen-specificity platform. Breadth was defined as the fraction of unique TCRs that were SARS-CoV-2-associated. Depth was defined as the fraction of total T cells that were SARS-CoV-2-associated. Using the MIRA data, each spike-specific TCR was mapped to the spike region that the TCR reacts to and placed in a CD4 or CD8 class. Log10-transformed breadth and depth values were compared by one-way ANOVA with Sidak's multiple comparisons tests. As stored in TCRdb, this immuneACCESS dataset retains in-frame rearrangements with V and J assigned. A fraction of the clones does not appear; measured against another copy, unresolved V genes explain less than half of the discrepancy, and the remainder lacks a known reason. V, J and clone size derive from that table, while D and trimming were established from the DNA sequence. The sample table records roughly 190,000 clones; more than 90% of these occur just once. Of the sample, 3.6% falls within the top ten clones.

The sample's time point label, decoded: about 28 days (+/-7) after the second vaccine dose. According to the study, the label for this sample's treatment or condition signals: meningococcal conjugate vaccine given as trial control. The vaccinee samples were drawn from two UK trials, COV001 and COV002, one of which was a single-blind randomized controlled phase 2/3 trial testing AZD1222 (ChAdOx1 nCoV-19) in healthy adults. Trial participant PBMC samples were collected at day 0 and day 28 after the second dose for TCRbeta chain sequencing. The V gene is TRBV27 and the J gene is TRBJ2-7, with TRBD2 identical over 9 junction bases. This clonotype was sampled from an adult who received the MenACWY meningococcal vaccine as a control. The source was peripheral blood, collected 28 days after the second dose of the MenACWY control vaccine. The DNA reads as follows: TGTGCCAGCATGTCGCGACTAGCGGATGGAAGCTCCTACGAGCAGTACTTC. It translates as CASMSRLADGSSYEQYF.